This TCR beta chain is from a study of human T cells and chemical hapten exposure (TCRdb year 2021). With respect to the entire study: For sensitization, 2% DPC in acetone was applied to a 2 cm by 2 cm area of upper inner arm skin. Weekly therapeutic DPC doses were additionally applied to the scalp of patients throughout the roughly 23-week study period. Patch testing on the upper back used Finn chambers containing 0.01% DPC, with scoring done after 6 days according to International Contact Dermatitis Research Group standards. Under 30 alopecia patients gave blood for TCR sequencing at one to four time points (pre-sensitization, 2, 6 and 24 weeks). Blood was sampled from patients pre-sensitization (week 0) and at 2, 6 and about 24 weeks after DPC sensitization. Libraries were combined into a pool for sequencing, and differences in TCR yield between samples came mainly from small differences in library volumes within the pool. Most of the patients in the cohort were female, and the cohort covered alopecia areata with under or over 50% scalp involvement, alopecia totalis and alopecia universalis. The study tracked peripheral blood TCR repertoire changes in vivo during primary and secondary sensitization to the hapten diphenylcyclopropenone (DPC) in alopecia patients. For every blood RNA sample, sequencing covered both the TCR alpha and TCR beta chains. Here is what the overall study found, with its caveats: Compared with pre-sensitization or healthy control sets, expanded TCRs formed significantly more large CDR3 similarity clusters, which is consistent with antigen-driven responses. All patients had alopecia, a presumed autoimmune disease, so their immune response might differ from that of healthy individuals. After repeated subsampling, the strength of the expansion versus patch-test correlation and the threshold at which it became significant changed. Patch test score was positively correlated with the number of PT1 expanded TCRs, with significance at thresholds 8, 16 and 32 but not at 4. DPC sensitization did not change how many TCRs were above 1 in 1000 frequency, and no evidence was found of alterations in global repertoire structure.

The intended sense of this specimen's time point label: patch test 1, 2 weeks after DPC sensitization. The intended sense of this specimen's treatment or condition label: therapeutic diphenylcyclopropenone sensitization with weekly scalp DPC. Total RNA was isolated from unfractionated whole blood collected in Tempus Blood RNA tubes. Blood at each patch-test visit was drawn before the patch test was applied. To be eligible, patients had to be aged 18 to 70, diagnosed with alopecia and judged suitable for DPC therapy, while pregnant patients were excluded. This clonotype occurred a few times. Its antigen has not been determined. The record has no base qualities; no much larger clone is one base away. Per the germline V gene, SGDLS is the CDR1 and YYNGEE is the CDR2. Unmatched junction bases come to 8, with V trimmed by 4 bases and J by 8 bases. The CDR3, from cysteine to phenylalanine, totals 14 residues. The CDR3 DNA has 42 bases and is translated from base 1.

Library preparation employed RACE. Sequencing relied on a NextSeq 500. During library preparation, unique molecular identifiers were attached to individual cDNA molecules so that TCRs could be counted in a quantitative, reproducible way. Concerning the study's data processing: A median of roughly 98,000 TCRs per sample was observed, with a range of roughly 23,224 to 700,000. V, J and CDR3 annotation of the TCR reads was performed with the Decombinator software suite. To make PS versus PT1 abundance plots, every sample was subsampled to the same number of TCRs (28,000). TCRs were defined as expanded if absent before sensitization and observed at least eight times at the 2-week time point. TCRdb reprocessing: public reads trimmed at Q25 with fastp, clones called with MiXCR, in-frame beta chains kept. Duplicate CDR3 protein sequences are folded into a single record with the most common DNA and genes. TCRdb, not the authors, supplied the V and J calls. The sample table records some 53,000 distinct CDR3 sequences; approximately 10% of these occur just once. The ten largest clones capture about 1.7% of the sample.

The chain is encoded by TRBV9 joined to TRBJ1-2, with 10 middle bases fitting TRBD1. This TCR was recovered from a woman between 40 and 55 years old with alopecia areata. Some clones in this sample may be carry-over from other donors' samples. The specimen was whole blood, collected in connection with sensitization to the hapten diphenylcyclopropenone (DPC). The CDR3 in this case is CASSPLTGGAGYTF. The nucleotide sequence reads as follows: TGTGCCAGCAGCCCCCTGACAGGGGGCGCAGGCTACACCTTC.